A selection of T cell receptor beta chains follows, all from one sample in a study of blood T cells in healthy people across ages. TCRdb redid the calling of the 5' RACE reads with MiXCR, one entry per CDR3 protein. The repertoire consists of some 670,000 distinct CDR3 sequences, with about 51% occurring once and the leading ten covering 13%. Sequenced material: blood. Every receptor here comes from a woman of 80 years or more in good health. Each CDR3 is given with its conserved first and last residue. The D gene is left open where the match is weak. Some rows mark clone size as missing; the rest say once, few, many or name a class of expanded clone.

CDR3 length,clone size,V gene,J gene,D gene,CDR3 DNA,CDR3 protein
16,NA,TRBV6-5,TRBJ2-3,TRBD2,TGTGCCTGCAGTTCCCCGACTAGCGAGGGTCAAGATACGCAGTATTTT,CACSSPTSEGQDTQYF
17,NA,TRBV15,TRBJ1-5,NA,TGTGCCACCAGCAGAGATCAAGGGGGAGCTAGCAATCAGCCCCAGCATTTT,CATSRDQGGASNQPQHF
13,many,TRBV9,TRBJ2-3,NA,TGTGCCAGCAGCGTAGCGCTCACAGATACGCAGTATTTT,CASSVALTDTQYF
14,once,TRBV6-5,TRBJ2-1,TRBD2,TGTGCCAGCAGTCGACTAGCGGGGAACAATGAGCAGTTCTTC,CASSRLAGNNEQFF
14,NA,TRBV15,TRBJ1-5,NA,TGTGCCACCAGCAGAGAGGTGGAGGTACAGCCCCAGCATTTT,CATSREVEVQPQHF
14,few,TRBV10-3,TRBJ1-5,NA,TGTGCCATCAGTGAGTGGGAGAGCAATCAGCCCCAGCATTTT,CAISEWESNQPQHF
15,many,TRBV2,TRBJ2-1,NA,TGTGCCAGCAGGGGGAACGGGAGCCCCTACAATGAGCAGTTCTTC,CASRGNGSPYNEQFF
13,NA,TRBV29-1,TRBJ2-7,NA,TGCAGCGTTGAACAACCAGGGTCCTACGAGCAGTACTTC,CSVEQPGSYEQYF
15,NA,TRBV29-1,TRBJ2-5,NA,TGCAGCGTTGAAGATCCCCCAGGGGTTGGGGAGACCCAGTACTTC,CSVEDPPGVGETQYF
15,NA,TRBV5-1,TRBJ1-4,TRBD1,TGCGCCAGCAGCCAGACGGGACAGCGACGGGAAAAACTGTTTTTT,CASSQTGQRREKLFF
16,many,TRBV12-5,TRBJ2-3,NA,TGTGCTAGTGGTTTGGGAACGACTACTAGCACAGATACGCAGTATTTT,CASGLGTTTSTDTQYF
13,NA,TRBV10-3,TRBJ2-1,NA,TGTGCCATCAGCGACGGGACATCGGATGAGCAGTTCTTC,CAISDGTSDEQFF
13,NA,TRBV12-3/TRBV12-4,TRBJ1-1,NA,TGTGCCAGCAGCCCCGGAAGGACTGTCGAAGCTTTCTTT,CASSPGRTVEAFF
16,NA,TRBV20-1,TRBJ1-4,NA,TGCAGTGCTAGGGCCATTCGGGGGGCTGCTAATGAAAAACTGTTTTTT,CSARAIRGAANEKLFF
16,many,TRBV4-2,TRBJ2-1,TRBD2,TGTGCCAGCAGCCAAGTGACTAGCGGGAAAGGGACGGAGCAGTTCTTC,CASSQVTSGKGTEQFF
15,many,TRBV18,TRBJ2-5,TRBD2,TGTGCCAGCTCACCAAGGACTAGCGGCCAAGAGACCCAGTACTTC,CASSPRTSGQETQYF
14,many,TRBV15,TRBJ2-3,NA,TGTGCCACCATGCTCGGCAGGGCAGCAGATACGCAGTATTTT,CATMLGRAADTQYF
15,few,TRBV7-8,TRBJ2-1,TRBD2,TGTGCCAGCACTCGTGGGACTAGCGAGAACAATGAGCAGTTCTTC,CASTRGTSENNEQFF
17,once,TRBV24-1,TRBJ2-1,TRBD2,TGTGCCACCAGTGAACCTTTAGCGGGAAGCTCCCACAATGAGCAGTTCTTC,CATSEPLAGSSHNEQFF
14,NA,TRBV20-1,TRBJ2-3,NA,TGCAGTGCTAGCGGTAGCGGCGGCACAGATACGCAGTATTTT,CSASGSGGTDTQYF
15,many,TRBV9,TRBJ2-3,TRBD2,TGTGCCAGCAGCTCCAGACTAGCGGGGGACAGTACGCAGTATTTT,CASSSRLAGDSTQYF
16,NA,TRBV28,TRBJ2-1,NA,TGTACCAGCAGTTACACTTTCGGACAGCCCAACAATGAGCAGTTCTTC,CTSSYTFGQPNNEQFF
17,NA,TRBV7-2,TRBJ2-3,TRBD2,TGTGCCAGCAGCTTTCAGCGGGGGGGCCGTTTAACAGATACGCAGTATTTT,CASSFQRGGRLTDTQYF